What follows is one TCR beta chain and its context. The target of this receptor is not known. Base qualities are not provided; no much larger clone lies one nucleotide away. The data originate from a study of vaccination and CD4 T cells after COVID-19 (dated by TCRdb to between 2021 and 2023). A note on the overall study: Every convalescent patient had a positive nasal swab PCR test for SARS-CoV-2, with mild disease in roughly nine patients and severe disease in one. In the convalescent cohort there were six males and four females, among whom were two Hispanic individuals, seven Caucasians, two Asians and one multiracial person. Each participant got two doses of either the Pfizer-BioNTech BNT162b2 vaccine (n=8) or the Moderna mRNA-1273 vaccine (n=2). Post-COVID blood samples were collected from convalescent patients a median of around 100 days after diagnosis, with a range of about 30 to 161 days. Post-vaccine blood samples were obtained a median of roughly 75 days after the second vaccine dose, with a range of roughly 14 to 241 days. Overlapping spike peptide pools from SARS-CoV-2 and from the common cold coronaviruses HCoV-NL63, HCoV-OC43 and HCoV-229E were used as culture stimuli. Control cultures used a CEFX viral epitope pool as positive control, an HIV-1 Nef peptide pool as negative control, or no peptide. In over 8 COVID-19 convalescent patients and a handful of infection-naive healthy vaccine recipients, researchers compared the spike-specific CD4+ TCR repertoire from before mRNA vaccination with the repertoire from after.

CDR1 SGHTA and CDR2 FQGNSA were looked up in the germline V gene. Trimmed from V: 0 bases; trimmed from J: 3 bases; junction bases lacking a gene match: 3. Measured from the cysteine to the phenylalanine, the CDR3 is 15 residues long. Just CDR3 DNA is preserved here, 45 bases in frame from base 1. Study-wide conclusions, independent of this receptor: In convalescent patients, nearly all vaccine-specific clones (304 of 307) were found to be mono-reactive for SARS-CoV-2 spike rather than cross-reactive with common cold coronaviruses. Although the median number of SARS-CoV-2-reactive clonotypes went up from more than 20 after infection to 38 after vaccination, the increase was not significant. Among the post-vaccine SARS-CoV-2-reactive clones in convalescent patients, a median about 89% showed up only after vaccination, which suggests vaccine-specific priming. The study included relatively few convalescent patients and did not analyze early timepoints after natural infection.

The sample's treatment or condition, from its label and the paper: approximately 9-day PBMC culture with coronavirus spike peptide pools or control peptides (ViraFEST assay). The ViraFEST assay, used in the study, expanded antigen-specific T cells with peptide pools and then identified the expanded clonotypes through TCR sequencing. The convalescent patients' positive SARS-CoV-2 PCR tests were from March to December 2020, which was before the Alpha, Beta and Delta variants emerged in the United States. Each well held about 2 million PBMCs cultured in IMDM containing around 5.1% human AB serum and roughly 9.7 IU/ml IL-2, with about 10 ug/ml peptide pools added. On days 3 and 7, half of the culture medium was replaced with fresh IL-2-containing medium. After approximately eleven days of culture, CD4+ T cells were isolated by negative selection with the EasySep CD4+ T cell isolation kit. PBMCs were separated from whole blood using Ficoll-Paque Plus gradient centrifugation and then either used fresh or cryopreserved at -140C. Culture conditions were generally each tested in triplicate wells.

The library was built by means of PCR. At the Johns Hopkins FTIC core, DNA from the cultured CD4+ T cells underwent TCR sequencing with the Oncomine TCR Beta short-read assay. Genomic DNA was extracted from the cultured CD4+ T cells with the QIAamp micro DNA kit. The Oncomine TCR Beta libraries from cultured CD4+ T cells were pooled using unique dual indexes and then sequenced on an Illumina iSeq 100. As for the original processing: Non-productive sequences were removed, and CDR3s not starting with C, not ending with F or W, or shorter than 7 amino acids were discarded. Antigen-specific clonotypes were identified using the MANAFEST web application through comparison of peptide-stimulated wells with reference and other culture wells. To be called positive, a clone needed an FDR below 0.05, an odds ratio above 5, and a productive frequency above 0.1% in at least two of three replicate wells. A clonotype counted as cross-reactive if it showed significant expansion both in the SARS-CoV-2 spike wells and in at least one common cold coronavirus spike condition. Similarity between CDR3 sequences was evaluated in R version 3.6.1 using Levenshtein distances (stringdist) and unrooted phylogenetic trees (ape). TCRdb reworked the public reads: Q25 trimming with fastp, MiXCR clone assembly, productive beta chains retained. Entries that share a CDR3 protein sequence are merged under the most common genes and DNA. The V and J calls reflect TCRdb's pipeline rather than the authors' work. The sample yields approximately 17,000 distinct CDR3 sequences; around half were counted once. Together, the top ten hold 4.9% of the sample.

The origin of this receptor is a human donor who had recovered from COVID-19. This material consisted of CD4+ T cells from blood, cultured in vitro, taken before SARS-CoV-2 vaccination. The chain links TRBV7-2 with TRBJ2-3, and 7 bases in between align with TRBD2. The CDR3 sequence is CASSLAGAGTDTQYF. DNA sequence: TGTGCCAGCAGCTTAGCGGGAGCGGGAACAGATACGCAGTATTTT.